A selection of T cell receptor beta chains follows, all from one sample in a study of EBV T-cell therapy then PD-1 blockade in nasopharyngeal carcinoma. This table comes from immunoSEQ multiplex PCR, and its TCRdb copy is limited to in-frame clones, with some not included. The data contain tens of thousands of clones, 75% to 90% of them singletons. Their antigens are not known. Sequencing was performed on CD8+ T cells from blood, taken at approximately day 60 from a patient whose treatment included autologous EBV-specific T cells and nivolumab. These receptors came from a man in his forties or fifties with nasopharyngeal carcinoma. Both conserved end residues are part of each CDR3. D genes are given only for firm matches. Size values are once, few and many counts, or a class for expanded clones, and some rows have none.

-	TRBD1	TRBV7-8	TRBJ1-5	TGTGCCAGCAGCCGGGACAGAAGACGCAATCAGCCCCAGCATTTT	CASSRDRRRNQPQHF
-	-	TRBV7-9	TRBJ2-2	TGTGCCAGCAGCTTAACGTTAGGGAAGATGACCGGGGAGCTGTTTTTT	CASSLTLGKMTGELFF
-	-	TRBV6-6	TRBJ2-7	TGTGCCAGCAGTCCAACCCGGCCTGGGGCCCACGAGCAGTACTTC	CASSPTRPGAHEQYF
-	-	TRBV11-3	TRBJ2-7	TGTGCCAGCAGCAAAGGGTCCTCCTACGAGCAGTACTTC	CASSKGSSYEQYF
-	TRBD1	TRBV6-5	TRBJ2-7	TGTGCCAGCAGTTACTCGACAGGGGCGGGCTACGAGCAGTACTTC	CASSYSTGAGYEQYF
-	-	TRBV5-1	TRBJ2-5	TGCGCCAGCAGCTTGAGTTATGGAGAGACCCAGTACTTC	CASSLSYGETQYF
-	-	TRBV5-1	TRBJ1-1	TGCGCCAGCAGCTTATCATTCGCGTGGGGCACTGAAGCTTTCTTT	CASSLSFAWGTEAFF
-	TRBD1	TRBV15	TRBJ1-2	TGTGCCACCAGCGGAGGACAGGGCGCGGGTGGCTACACCTTC	CATSGGQGAGGYTF
once	TRBD1	TRBV29-1	TRBJ1-1	TGCAGCGCAATAGGACAGGGGCGTCATCCGAACACTGAAGCTTTCTTT	CSAIGQGRHPNTEAFF
-	-	TRBV5-5	TRBJ1-6	TGTGCCAGCAGCTTGAATCGGCCGGAGAGCTCCTATAATTCACCCCTCCACTTT	CASSLNRPESSYNSPLHF
-	TRBD1	TRBV15	TRBJ1-5	TGTGCCACCAGCAGAGATCGTCTACAGGGGGCAATCCAGCCCCAGCATTTT	CATSRDRLQGAIQPQHF
-	-	TRBV5-8	TRBJ2-7	TGTGCCAGCAGCGTCTACGAGCAGTACTTC	CASSVYEQYF
few	TRBD1	TRBV27	TRBJ2-7	TGTGCCAGAAATCAGGGGGCGGGTTTCTCCTACGAGCAGTACTTC	CARNQGAGFSYEQYF
few	-	TRBV5-5	TRBJ1-5	TGTGCCAGCAGCTTGGCAGCCCTAAGCAATCAGCCCCAGCATTTT	CASSLAALSNQPQHF
few	-	TRBV2	TRBJ2-2	TGTGCCAGCGGGACGGCAGAAGTAAGCCCCGGGGAGCTGTTTTTT	CASGTAEVSPGELFF
-	-	TRBV9	TRBJ1-2	TGTGCCAGCAGCGTAGGGCCGGCCTCATATGGCTACACCTTC	CASSVGPASYGYTF
-	TRBD2	TRBV10-3	TRBJ2-1	TGTGCCATCACCTCTAGCGGGGACTATGAGCAGTTCTTC	CAITSSGDYEQFF
once	TRBD1	TRBV7-9	TRBJ1-2	TGTGCCAGCACCACAGGGGGTAGGGGCTACACCTTC	CASTTGGRGYTF
-	-	TRBV7-9	TRBJ2-6	TGTGCCCCGATTACACCAGCGCTCGGGGCCAACGTCCTGACTTTC	CAPITPALGANVLTF
-	-	TRBV24-1	TRBJ2-3	TGTGCCACCAGTGATTTGGTCTCTGTTAGCACAGATACGCAGTATTTT	CATSDLVSVSTDTQYF
-	-	TRBV9	TRBJ2-5	TGTGCCAGCGGCGAACAGGGGAGGGAGACCCAGTACTTC	CASGEQGRETQYF
-	-	TRBV5-6	TRBJ2-7	TGTGCCAGCAGCCAAGCCGGCTCCATAGATGAGCAGTACTTC	CASSQAGSIDEQYF
-	-	TRBV7-8	TRBJ2-5	TGTGCCAGCAGCCCCCAGGGGATGCAAGAGACCCAGTACTTC	CASSPQGMQETQYF
-	-	TRBV28	TRBJ2-7	TGTGCCAGCAGTTTGAGTCTCGGGTACGAGCAGTACTTC	CASSLSLGYEQYF
-	-	TRBV9	TRBJ2-2	TGTGCCAGCAGCCCGGACTGGGCCGGGGAGCTGTTTTTT	CASSPDWAGELFF
-	-	TRBV4-3	TRBJ1-4	TGCGCCAGCAGCCAAGATTTCAGTCCAACTAATGAAAAACTGTTTTTT	CASSQDFSPTNEKLFF
-	TRBD2	TRBV7-8	TRBJ2-1	TGTGCCAGCAGCTTAGTGGGGCGGGGGTCGGGAGATGAGCAGTTCTTC	CASSLVGRGSGDEQFF
few	TRBD2	TRBV4-1	TRBJ2-5	TGCGCCAGCAGCCAACTAGCGGGGGAGCAAGAGACCCAGTACTTC	CASSQLAGEQETQYF
-	-	TRBV27	TRBJ1-3	TGTGCCAGCAGTTTATCCCCCCTTTCTGGAAACACCATATATTTT	CASSLSPLSGNTIYF
-	-	TRBV29-1	TRBJ2-6	TGCAGCGTTGAGGGACATACCACGTTTGGTGGGGCCAACGTCCTGACTTTC	CSVEGHTTFGGANVLTF
-	-	TRBV5-6	TRBJ2-7	TGTGCCAGCAGCTTGGGGCCAGGGAACTACGAGCAGTACTTC	CASSLGPGNYEQYF
-	-	TRBV6-1	TRBJ1-2	TGTGCCAGCAGTGAAGTAAACGGCTACACCTTC	CASSEVNGYTF
-	-	TRBV4-1	TRBJ2-7	TGCGCCAGCAGCCAAGGTGGGCCCTACGAGCAGTACTTC	CASSQGGPYEQYF
few	-	TRBV6-5	TRBJ2-2	TGTGCCTCCGACCCGGGACCCGACACCGGGGAGCTGTTTTTT	CASDPGPDTGELFF
-	TRBD1	TRBV7-2	TRBJ1-6	TGTGCCAGCAGCTTAGTGTCGGCAGGGGGCGCTTATAATTCACCCCTCCACTTT	CASSLVSAGGAYNSPLHF
-	TRBD2	TRBV6-4	TRBJ2-1	TGTGCCAGCAGTTCTGGACTAGCTGGGAATGAGCAGTTCTTC	CASSSGLAGNEQFF
-	-	TRBV4-3	TRBJ1-2	TGCGCCAGCAGCCACCCAGACAACGGGGTGCACTATGGCTACACCTTC	CASSHPDNGVHYGYTF
-	-	TRBV11-2	TRBJ2-5	TGTGCCAGCAGCTTAGGAACGAAACGGCACCAAGAGACCCAGTACTTC	CASSLGTKRHQETQYF
-	TRBD2	TRBV3-1/TRBV3-2	TRBJ2-1	TGTGCCAGCAGCCCCCGCCTGGGACTAGCGGGTAACAATGAGCAGTTCTTC	CASSPRLGLAGNNEQFF
-	-	TRBV6-5	TRBJ1-3	TGTGCCACCCGAGAAAGGGCCGGAAACACCATATATTTT	CATRERAGNTIYF
-	TRBD1	TRBV4-1	TRBJ2-4	TGCGCCAGCAGCCAAGAGGGACAGATAGCCAAAAACATTCAGTACTTC	CASSQEGQIAKNIQYF
-	-	TRBV7-9	TRBJ2-2	TGTGCCAGCAGCTTCCGGCCGGATGGAACCGGGGAGCTGTTTTTT	CASSFRPDGTGELFF
-	TRBD1	TRBV28	TRBJ2-7	TGTGCCAGCAGTCCCACGACAGGGGCCTACGAGCAGTACTTC	CASSPTTGAYEQYF
-	-	TRBV29-1	TRBJ2-5	TGCAGCGTTGCGCGGGACGCTCAAGAGACCCAGTACTTC	CSVARDAQETQYF
-	-	TRBV5-6	TRBJ2-7	TGTGCCAGCAGCCCCTGGAGGGGTTGGGAGCAGTACTTC	CASSPWRGWEQYF
-	-	TRBV27	TRBJ2-7	TGTGCCAGCACCCCCTCTCAGGGGACTACCTCCTACGAGCAGTACTTC	CASTPSQGTTSYEQYF
-	-	TRBV5-1	TRBJ2-5	TGCGCCAGCAGCTTGTTGGACTCGGGGCGGGAGACCCAGTACTTC	CASSLLDSGRETQYF
-	-	TRBV7-2	TRBJ2-7	TGTGCCAGCAGCATTTTCGACGAACAGGACGAGCAGTACTTC	CASSIFDEQDEQYF
few	TRBD2	TRBV29-1	TRBJ2-6	TGCAGCGTCCGGGGGGTCGATGGGGCCAACGTCCTGACTTTC	CSVRGVDGANVLTF
-	-	TRBV28	TRBJ1-1	TGTGCCAGCAGTTTCCGTCGACAGGAAGCTTTCTTT	CASSFRRQEAFF
-	-	TRBV6-4	TRBJ2-5	TGTGCCAGCAGTGAAGTAGGCTTCGAGGAGACCCAGTACTTC	CASSEVGFEETQYF
-	-	TRBV6-2/TRBV6-3	TRBJ2-7	TGTGCCAGCAGTTACTCATCAGTTACCTACGAGCAGTACTTC	CASSYSSVTYEQYF
once	-	TRBV6-4	TRBJ2-1	TGTGCCAGCAGTGTCGGGACCGCTAATGAGCAGTTCTTC	CASSVGTANEQFF
-	-	TRBV4-3	TRBJ1-6	TGCGCCAGCAGCCAAGATAGGGCAGGGCGTGGCCCCCTCCACTTT	CASSQDRAGRGPLHF